This record covers a single T cell receptor (beta chain). This sample is drawn from a study of technical replicates of blood from several donors. The V end lost 0 bases, the J end lost 2 bases, and 8 bases lay between the germline ends. Germline V gene data show CDR1 as MNHEY and CDR2 as SMNVEV (reference sequence). The CDR3 runs 14 residues. TCRdb's copy holds only in-frame clones and misses some; the assay was immunoSEQ multiplex PCR. The sample has 60,000 or so clones; 87% are singletons. The J gene is TRBJ2-7, the V gene TRBV27, with D possibly TRBD2 on 6 matching bases. The sequence came from a human donor in good health. Some clones in this sample may be carry-over from other donors' samples. Sequences were obtained from PBMCs. The CDR3 DNA reads as TGTGCCAGCAGTTTATCGCGGGGTGCCTACGAGCAGTACTTC. Encoded protein: CASSLSRGAYEQYF.